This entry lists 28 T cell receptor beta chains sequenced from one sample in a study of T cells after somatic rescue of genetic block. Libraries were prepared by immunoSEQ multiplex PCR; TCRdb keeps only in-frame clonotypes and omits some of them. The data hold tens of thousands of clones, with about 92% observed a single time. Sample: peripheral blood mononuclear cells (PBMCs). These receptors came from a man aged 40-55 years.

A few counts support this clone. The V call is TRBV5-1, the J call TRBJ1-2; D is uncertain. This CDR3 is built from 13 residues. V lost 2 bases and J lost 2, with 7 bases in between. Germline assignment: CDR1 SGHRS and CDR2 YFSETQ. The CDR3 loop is CASSFDKNYGYTF. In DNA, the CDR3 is TGCGCCAGCAGCTTCGACAAAAACTATGGCTACACCTTC.

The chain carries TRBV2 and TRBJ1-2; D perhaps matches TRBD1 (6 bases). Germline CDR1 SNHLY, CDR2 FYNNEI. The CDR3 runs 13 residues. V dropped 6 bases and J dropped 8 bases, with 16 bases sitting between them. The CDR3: CASRRQGIEGYTF. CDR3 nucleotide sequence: TGTGCCAGCAGAAGGCAGGGGATAGAAGGCTACACCTTC.

CDR3 sequence reads: CASTPGGGRDRSSYNEQFF. The CDR3 DNA follows: TGTGCCAGCACCCCCGGGGGTGGGCGGGACAGGAGCTCCTACAATGAGCAGTTCTTC. The rearrangement uses TRBV9 and TRBJ2-1; 8 positions match TRBD1. The germline CDR1 and CDR2 sequences are SGDLS and YYNGEE. Trimming took 6 bases from V and 0 from J; bases not matched to a gene: 17. This CDR3 is built from 19 residues.

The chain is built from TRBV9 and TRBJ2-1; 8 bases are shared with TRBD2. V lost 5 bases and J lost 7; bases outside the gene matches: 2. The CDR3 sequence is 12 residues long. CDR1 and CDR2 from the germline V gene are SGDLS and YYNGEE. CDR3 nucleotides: TGTGCCAGCAGGGCGGGAGGAAATGAGCAGTTCTTC. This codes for CASRAGGNEQFF.

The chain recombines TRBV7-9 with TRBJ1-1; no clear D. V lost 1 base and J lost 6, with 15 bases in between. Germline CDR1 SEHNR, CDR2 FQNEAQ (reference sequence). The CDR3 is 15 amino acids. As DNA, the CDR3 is TGTGCCAGCAGCTTAGGAGTCAGGACGCACCCTGAAGCTTTCTTT. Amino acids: CASSLGVRTHPEAFF.

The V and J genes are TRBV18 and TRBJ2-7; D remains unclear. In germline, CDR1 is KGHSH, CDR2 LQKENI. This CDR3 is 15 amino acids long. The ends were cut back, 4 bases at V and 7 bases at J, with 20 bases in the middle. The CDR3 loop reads CASSLIPDRLREQYF. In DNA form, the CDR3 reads TGTGCCAGCTCACTAATTCCGGACCGGCTTCGGGAGCAGTACTTC.

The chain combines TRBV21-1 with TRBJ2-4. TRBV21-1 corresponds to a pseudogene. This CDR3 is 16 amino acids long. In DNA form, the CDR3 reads TGTGCCAGCAGCTTGAGGATGGGGAAGGACAAAAACATTCAGTACTTC. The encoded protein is CASSLRMGKDKNIQYF.

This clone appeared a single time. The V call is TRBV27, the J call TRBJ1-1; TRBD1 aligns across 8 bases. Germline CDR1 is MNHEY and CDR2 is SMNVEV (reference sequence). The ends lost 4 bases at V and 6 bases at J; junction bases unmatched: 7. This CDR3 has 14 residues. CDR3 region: CASSSDREVAEAFF. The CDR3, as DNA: TGTGCCAGCAGTTCGGACAGGGAAGTGGCTGAAGCTTTCTTT.

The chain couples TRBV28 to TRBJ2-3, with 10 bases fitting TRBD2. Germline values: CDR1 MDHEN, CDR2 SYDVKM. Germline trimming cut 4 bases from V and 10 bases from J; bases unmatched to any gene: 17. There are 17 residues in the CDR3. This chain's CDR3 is CASSSIPPSGSLGAQYF. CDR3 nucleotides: TGTGCCAGCAGTTCGATCCCACCTAGCGGGAGTTTGGGCGCGCAGTATTTT.

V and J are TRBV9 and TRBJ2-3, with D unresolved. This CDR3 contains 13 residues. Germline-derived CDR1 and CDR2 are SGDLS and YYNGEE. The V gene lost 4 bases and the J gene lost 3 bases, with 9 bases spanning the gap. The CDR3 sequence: CASSPLRTDTQYF. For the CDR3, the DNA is TGTGCCAGCAGCCCCCTAAGAACAGATACGCAGTATTTT.

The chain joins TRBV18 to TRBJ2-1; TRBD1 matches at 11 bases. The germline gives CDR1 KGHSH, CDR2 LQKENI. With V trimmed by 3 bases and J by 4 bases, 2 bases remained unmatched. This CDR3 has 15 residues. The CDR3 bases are TGTGCCAGCTCACCGGACAGGGGGCATTACAATGAGCAGTTCTTC. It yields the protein CASSPDRGHYNEQFF.

CDR3 coding DNA: TGCGCCAGCAGGAGGGGGGAAGAGACCCAGTACTTC. Residues: CASRRGEETQYF. The genes are TRBV5-1 and TRBJ2-5; either TRBD1 or TRBD2 may supply D (6 bases each). This CDR3 has 12 residues. Per the germline V gene, CDR1 is SGHRS and CDR2 is YFSETQ. The V end was cut by 5 bases, the J end by 3 bases, with 8 bases between.

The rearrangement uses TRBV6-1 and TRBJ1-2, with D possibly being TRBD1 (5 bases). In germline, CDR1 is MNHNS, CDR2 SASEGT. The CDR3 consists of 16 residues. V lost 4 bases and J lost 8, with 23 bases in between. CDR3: CASSGETAGGRLGYTF. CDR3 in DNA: TGTGCCAGCAGTGGAGAAACGGCGGGGGGACGTTTAGGCTACACCTTC.

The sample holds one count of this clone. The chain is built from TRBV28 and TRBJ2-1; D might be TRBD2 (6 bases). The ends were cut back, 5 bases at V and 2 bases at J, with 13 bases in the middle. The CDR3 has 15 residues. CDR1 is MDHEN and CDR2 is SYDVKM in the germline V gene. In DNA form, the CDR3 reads TGTGCCAGCAGTGCCCGGGGGAGACCCTACAATGAGCAGTTCTTC. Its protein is CASSARGRPYNEQFF.

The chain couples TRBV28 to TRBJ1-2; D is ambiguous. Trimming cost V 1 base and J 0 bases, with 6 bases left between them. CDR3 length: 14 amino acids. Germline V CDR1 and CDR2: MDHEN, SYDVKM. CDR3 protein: CASSLFWANYGYTF. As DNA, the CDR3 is TGTGCCAGCAGTTTATTCTGGGCTAACTATGGCTACACCTTC.

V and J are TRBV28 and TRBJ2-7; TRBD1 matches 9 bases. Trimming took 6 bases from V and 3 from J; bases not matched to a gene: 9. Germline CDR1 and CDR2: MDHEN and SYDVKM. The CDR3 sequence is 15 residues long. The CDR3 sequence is CASSPPGTGHYEQYF. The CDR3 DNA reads TGTGCCAGCAGCCCTCCAGGGACAGGGCACTACGAGCAGTACTTC.

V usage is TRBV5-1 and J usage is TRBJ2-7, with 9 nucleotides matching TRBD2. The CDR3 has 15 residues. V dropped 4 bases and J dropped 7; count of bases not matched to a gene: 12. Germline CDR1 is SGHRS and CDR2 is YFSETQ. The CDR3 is CASSLLLAGPLEQYF. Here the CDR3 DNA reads TGCGCCAGCAGCCTACTACTAGCGGGCCCTTTAGAGCAGTACTTC.

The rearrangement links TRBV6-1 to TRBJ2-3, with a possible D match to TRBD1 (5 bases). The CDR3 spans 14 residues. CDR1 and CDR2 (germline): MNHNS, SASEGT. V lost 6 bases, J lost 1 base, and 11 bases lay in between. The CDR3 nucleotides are TGTGCCAGCAGGAGACAGATCCGCACAGATACGCAGTATTTT. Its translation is CASRRQIRTDTQYF.

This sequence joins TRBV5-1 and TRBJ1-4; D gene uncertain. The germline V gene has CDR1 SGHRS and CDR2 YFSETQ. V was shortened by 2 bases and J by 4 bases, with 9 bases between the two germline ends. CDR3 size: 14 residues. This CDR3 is CASSLGRHNEKLFF. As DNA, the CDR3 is TGCGCCAGCAGCTTAGGCAGACATAATGAAAAACTGTTTTTT.

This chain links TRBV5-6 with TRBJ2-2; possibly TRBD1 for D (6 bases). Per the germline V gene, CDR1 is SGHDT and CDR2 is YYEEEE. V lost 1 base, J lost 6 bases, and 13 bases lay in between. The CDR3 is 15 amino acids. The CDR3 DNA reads TGTGCCAGCAGCTTGTGGGACACCCCCCCCGGGGAGCTGTTTTTT. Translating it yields CASSLWDTPPGELFF.

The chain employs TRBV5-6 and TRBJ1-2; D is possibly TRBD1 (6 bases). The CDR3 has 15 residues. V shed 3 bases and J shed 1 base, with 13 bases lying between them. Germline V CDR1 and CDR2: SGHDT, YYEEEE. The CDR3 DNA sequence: TGTGCCAGCAGCTCGACGACAGGTTTTAACTATGGCTACACCTTC. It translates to CASSSTTGFNYGYTF.

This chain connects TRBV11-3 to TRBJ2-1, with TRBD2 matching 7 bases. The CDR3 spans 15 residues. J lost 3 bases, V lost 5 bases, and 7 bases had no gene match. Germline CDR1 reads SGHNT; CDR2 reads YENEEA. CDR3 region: CASSPPGGSYNEQFF. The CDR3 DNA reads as TGTGCCAGCAGCCCACCCGGGGGGAGCTACAATGAGCAGTTCTTC.

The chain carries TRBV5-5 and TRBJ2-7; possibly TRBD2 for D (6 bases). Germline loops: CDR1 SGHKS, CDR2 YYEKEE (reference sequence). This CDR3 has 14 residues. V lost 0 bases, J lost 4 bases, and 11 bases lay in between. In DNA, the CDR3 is TGTGCCAGCAGCTTGGCTGCGGGGATATACGAGCAGTACTTC. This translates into CASSLAAGIYEQYF. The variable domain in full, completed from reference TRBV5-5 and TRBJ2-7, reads DAGVTQSPTHLIKTRGQQVTLRCSPISGHKSVSWYQQVLGQGPQFIFQYYEKEERGRGNFPDRFSARQFPNYSSELNVNALLLGDSALYLCASSLAAGIYEQYFGPGTRLTVT.

The CDR3: CASSVGGDTPGYTF. The CDR3, as DNA: TGTGCCAGCAGCGTAGGGGGGGACACCCCCGGCTACACCTTC. This rearrangement joins TRBV9 to TRBJ1-2, with D maybe TRBD1 (6 bases). The germline CDR1 and CDR2 sequences are SGDLS and YYNGEE. Trimming removed 0 bases from V and 8 bases from J, with 14 bases in between. This CDR3 spans 14 amino acids.

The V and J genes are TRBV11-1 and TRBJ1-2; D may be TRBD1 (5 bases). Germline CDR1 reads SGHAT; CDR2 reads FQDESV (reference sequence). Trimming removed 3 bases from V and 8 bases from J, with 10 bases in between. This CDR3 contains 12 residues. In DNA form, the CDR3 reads TGTGCCAGCAGCTTGGGACGCGGGGGCTACACCTTC. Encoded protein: CASSLGRGGYTF.

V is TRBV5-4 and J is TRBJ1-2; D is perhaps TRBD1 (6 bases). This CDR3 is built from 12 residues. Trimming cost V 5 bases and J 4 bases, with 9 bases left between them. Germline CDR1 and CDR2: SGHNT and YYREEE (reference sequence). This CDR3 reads CASSMDSYGYTF. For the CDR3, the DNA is TGTGCCAGCAGTATGGACAGCTATGGCTACACCTTC.

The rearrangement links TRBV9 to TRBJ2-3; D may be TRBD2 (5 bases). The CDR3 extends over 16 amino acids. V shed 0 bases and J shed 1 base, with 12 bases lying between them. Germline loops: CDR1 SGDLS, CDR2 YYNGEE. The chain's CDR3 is CASSVAVSVGTDTQYF. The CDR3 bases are TGTGCCAGCAGCGTAGCGGTTAGCGTCGGCACAGATACGCAGTATTTT.

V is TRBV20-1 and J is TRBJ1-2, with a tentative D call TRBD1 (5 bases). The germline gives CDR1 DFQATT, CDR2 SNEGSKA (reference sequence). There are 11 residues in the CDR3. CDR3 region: CTLGGDYGYTF. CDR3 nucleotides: TGCACCTTGGGGGGAGACTATGGCTACACCTTC.